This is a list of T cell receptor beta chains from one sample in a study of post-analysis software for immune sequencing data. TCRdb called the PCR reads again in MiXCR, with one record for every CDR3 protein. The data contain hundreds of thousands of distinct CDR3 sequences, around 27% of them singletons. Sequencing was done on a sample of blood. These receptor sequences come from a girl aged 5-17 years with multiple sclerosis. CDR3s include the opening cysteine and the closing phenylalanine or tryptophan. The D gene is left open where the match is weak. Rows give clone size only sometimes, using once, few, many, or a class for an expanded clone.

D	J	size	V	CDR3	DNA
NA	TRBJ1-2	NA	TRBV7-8	CASSLVAGPNLYGYTF	TGTGCCAGCAGCTTAGTTGCAGGTCCTAATCTCTATGGCTACACCTTC
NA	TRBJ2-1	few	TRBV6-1	CASSARQGNEQFF	TGTGCCAGCAGTGCCCGGCAGGGCAATGAGCAGTTCTTC
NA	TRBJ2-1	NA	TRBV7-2	CASSSSRIQWPNEQFF	TGTGCCAGCAGCAGTAGCCGGATCCAGTGGCCCAATGAGCAGTTCTTC
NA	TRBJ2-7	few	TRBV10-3	CAISDSSADSYEQYF	TGTGCCATCAGTGACTCTAGCGCCGACTCCTACGAGCAGTACTTC
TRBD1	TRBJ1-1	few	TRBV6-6	CASRDRSTSGAFF	TGTGCCAGCAGGGACAGGAGCACCTCCGGAGCTTTCTTT
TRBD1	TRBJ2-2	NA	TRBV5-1	CASSRGQDHTGELFF	TGCGCCAGCAGTAGGGGACAGGACCACACCGGGGAGCTGTTTTTT
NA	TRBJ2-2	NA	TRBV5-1	CASRQEMWAGELFF	TGCGCCAGCCGCCAAGAGATGTGGGCCGGGGAGCTGTTTTTT
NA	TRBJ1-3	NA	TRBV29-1	CSVEGRGHTIYF	TGCAGCGTTGAAGGCAGGGGTCACACCATATATTTT
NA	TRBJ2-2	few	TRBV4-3	CASSQDLWAANTGELFF	TGCGCCAGCAGCCAAGATCTTTGGGCAGCGAACACCGGGGAGCTGTTTTTT
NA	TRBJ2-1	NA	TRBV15	CATSRVGRGAYNEQFF	TGTGCCACCAGCAGAGTAGGTCGGGGAGCGTACAATGAGCAGTTCTTC
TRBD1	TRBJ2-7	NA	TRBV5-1	CASSLPDRSYGQYF	TGCGCCAGCAGCTTGCCGGACAGGTCCTACGGGCAGTACTTC
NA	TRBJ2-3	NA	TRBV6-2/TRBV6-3	CASSYQSDTQYF	TGTGCCAGCAGTTACCAATCAGATACGCAGTATTTT
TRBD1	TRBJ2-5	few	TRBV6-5	CASSPRDRGPLWYF	TGTGCCAGCAGCCCCCGGGACAGGGGTCCGCTTTGGTACTTC
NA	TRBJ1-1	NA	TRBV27	CASSYHRQVASVRQTFF	TGTGCCAGCAGTTACCACCGACAGGTTGCATCAGTTCGGCAGACTTTCTTT
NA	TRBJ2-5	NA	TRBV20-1	CSARGPTEETQYF	TGCAGTGCTAGGGGGCCCACGGAAGAGACCCAGTACTTC
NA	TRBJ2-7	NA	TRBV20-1	CSAGPNSYEQYF	TGCAGTGCTGGGCCGAACAGTTACGAGCAGTACTTC
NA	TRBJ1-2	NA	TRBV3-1	CASSQDRGGGIYGYTF	TGTGCCAGCAGCCAAGACCGTGGAGGGGGAATCTATGGCTACACCTTC
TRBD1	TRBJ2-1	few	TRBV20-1	CSARDEVWAGTGGGNEQFF	TGCAGTGCTAGAGATGAGGTTTGGGCCGGGACAGGGGGCGGGAATGAGCAGTTCTTC